This TCR beta chain was sequenced in a study of shared clonotypes between healthy human individuals. Study results and caveats: On the whole, naive subsets had larger estimated richness than memory subsets had. Generation of non-shared clonotypes was less probable than generation of clonotypes shared by all four donors.

Authors' analysis steps: Quality scores were absent from the junction-only immunoSEQ sequences, so filtering differed. Using immunoSEQ multiplex PCR, the repertoire was profiled, and TCRdb retains in-frame clones only, with some absent. That table gives V, J and clone size, and the DNA gave D and trimming. The table has 2,500,000 or so clones, 93% seen once. The length of the CDR3 is 12 residues. With 5 bases clipped from V and 8 bases from J, the junction kept 3 bases outside the gene matches. Germline V lookup: CDR1 SQVTM, CDR2 ANQGSEA. Note on this clone: Its specificity is not known.

The donors, healthy adults who were HIV-negative, had experienced no recent acute infections or vaccinations. The chain is built from TRBV29-1 and TRBJ2-1; 10 bases line up with TRBD2. This receptor was obtained from a man aged 18 to 30 in good health. Some clones in this sample may be carry-over from other donors' samples. The sequencing input was naive CD4+ T cells from PBMCs. The subset: CD45RA+ positively selected. CDR3 protein: CSVRLAGDEQFF. The CDR3 DNA is TGCAGCGTTCGTCTAGCGGGAGATGAGCAGTTCTTC.